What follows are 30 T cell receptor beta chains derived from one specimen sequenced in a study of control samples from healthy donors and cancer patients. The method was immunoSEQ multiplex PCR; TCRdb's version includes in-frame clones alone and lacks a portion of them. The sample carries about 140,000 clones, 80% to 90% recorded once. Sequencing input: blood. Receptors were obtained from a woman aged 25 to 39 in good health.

This chain's CDR3 is CASSSKTATYEQYF. CDR3 bases: TGTGCCAGCAGCTCGAAGACGGCCACCTACGAGCAGTACTTC. The V and J genes are TRBV11-2 and TRBJ2-7, with unresolved D. The ends were cut back, 4 bases at V and 2 bases at J, with 12 bases in the middle. Germline CDR1 reads SGHAT; CDR2 reads FQNNGV. The CDR3 contains 14 residues.

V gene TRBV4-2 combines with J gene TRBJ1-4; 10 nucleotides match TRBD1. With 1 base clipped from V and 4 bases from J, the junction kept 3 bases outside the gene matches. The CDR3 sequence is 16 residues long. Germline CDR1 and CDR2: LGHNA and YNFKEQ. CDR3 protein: CASSQGQGAINEKLFF. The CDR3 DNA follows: TGTGCCAGCAGCCAAGGACAGGGGGCTATTAATGAAAAACTGTTTTTT.

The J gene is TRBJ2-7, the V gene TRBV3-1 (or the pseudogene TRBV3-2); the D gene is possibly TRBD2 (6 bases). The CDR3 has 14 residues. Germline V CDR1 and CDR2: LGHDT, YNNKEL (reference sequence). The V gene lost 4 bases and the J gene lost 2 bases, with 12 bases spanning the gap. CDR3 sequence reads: CASSLAGGPYEQYF. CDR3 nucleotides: TGTGCCAGCAGCCTTGCTGGAGGGCCCTACGAGCAGTACTTC.

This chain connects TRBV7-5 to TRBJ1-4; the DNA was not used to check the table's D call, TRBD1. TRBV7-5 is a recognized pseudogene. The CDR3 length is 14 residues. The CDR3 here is CVRANGTENEKLFF. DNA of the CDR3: TGTGTCAGAGCGAACGGGACAGAAAATGAAAAACTGTTTTTT.

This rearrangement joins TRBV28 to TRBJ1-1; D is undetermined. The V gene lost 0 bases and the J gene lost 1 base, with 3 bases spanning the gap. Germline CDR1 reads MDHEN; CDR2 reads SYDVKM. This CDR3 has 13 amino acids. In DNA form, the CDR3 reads TGTGCCAGCAGTTTATGGGGGAACACTGAAGCTTTCTTT. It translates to CASSLWGNTEAFF.

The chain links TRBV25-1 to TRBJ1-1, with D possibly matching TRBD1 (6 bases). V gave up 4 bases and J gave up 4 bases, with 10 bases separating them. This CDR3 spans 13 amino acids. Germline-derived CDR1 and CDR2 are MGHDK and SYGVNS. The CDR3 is CASSGRGSTEAFF. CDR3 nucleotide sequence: TGTGCCAGCAGTGGAAGGGGGAGCACTGAAGCTTTCTTT. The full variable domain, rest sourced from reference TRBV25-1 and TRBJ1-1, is EADIYQTPRYLVIGTGKKITLECSQTMGHDKMYWYQQDPGMELHLIHYSYGVNSTEKGDLSSESTVSRIRTEHFPLTLESARPSHTSQYLCASSGRGSTEAFFGQGTRLTVV.

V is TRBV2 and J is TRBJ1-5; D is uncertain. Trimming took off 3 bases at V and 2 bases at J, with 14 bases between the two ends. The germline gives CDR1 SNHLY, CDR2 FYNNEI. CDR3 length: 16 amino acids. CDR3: CASSEEAGKGNQPQHF. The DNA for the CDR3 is TGTGCCAGCAGTGAGGAGGCGGGGAAGGGCAATCAGCCCCAGCATTTT.

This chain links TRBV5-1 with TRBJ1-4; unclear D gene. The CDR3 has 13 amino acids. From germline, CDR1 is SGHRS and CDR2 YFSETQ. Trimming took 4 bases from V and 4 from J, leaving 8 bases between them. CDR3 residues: CASSRQYNEKLFF. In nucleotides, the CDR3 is TGCGCCAGCAGCCGCCAGTATAATGAAAAACTGTTTTTT.

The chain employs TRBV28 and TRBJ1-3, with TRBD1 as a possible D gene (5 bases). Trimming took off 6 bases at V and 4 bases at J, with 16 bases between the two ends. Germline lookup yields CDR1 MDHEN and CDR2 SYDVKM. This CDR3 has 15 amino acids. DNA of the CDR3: TGTGCCAGCAGCCCGCCCCAGGGCAGCGGAAACACCATATATTTT. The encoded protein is CASSPPQGSGNTIYF.

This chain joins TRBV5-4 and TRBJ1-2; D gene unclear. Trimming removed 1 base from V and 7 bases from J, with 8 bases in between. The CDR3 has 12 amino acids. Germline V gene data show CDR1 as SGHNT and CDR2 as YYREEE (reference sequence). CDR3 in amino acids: CASSLSTGGYTF. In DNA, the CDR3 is TGTGCCAGCAGCTTGTCTACGGGTGGCTACACCTTC.

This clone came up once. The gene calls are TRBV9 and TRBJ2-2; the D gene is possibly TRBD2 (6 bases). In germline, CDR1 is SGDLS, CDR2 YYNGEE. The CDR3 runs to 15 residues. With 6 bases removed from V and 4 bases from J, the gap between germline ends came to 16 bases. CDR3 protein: CASTPRGWGTGELFF. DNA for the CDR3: TGTGCCAGCACCCCCCGGGGGTGGGGCACCGGGGAGCTGTTTTTT. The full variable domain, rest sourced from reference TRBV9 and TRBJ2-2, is DSGVTQTPKHLITATGQRVTLRCSPRSGDLSVYWYQQSLDQGLQFLIQYYNGEERAKGNILERFSAQQFPDLHSELNLSSLELGDSALYFCASTPRGWGTGELFFGEGSRLTVL.

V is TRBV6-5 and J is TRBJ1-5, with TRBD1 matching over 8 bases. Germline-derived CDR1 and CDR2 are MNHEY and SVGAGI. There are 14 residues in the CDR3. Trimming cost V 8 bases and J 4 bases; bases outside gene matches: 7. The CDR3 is CASGPGGSNQPQHF. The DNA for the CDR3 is TGTGCCAGCGGGCCAGGGGGCTCAAATCAGCCCCAGCATTTT.

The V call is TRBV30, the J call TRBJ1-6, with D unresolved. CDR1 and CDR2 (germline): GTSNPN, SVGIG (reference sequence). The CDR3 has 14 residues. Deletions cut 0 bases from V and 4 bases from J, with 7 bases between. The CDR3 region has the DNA TGTGCCTGGAGTGTATCCGAGTATAATTCACCCCTCCACTTT. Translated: CAWSVSEYNSPLHF.

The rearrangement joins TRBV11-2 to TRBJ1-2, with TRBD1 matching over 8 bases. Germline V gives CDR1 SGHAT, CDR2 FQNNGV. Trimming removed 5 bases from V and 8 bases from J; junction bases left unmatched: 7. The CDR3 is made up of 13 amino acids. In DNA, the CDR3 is TGTGCCAGCAGCCCGACAGGGGATCGCGGCTACACCTTC. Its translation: CASSPTGDRGYTF.

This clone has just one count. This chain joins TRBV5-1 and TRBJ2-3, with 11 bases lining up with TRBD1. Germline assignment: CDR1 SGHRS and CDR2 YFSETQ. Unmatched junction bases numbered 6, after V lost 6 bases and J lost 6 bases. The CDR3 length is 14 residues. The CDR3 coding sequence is TGCGCCAGCATTGGACAGGGGGCGGCGGATACGCAGTATTTT. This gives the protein CASIGQGAADTQYF.

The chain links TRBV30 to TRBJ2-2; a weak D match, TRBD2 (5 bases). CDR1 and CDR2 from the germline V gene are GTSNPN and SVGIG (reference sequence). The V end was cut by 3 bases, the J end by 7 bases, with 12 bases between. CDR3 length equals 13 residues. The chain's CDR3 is CAWSERVGGELFF. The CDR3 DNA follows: TGTGCCTGGAGCGAGAGGGTTGGCGGGGAGCTGTTTTTT. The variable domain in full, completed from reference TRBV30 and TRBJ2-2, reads SQTIHQWPATLVQPVGSPLSLECTVEGTSNPNLYWYRQAAGRGLQLLFYSVGIGQISSEVPQNLSASRPQDRQFILSSKKLLLSDSGFYLCAWSERVGGELFFGEGSRLTVL.

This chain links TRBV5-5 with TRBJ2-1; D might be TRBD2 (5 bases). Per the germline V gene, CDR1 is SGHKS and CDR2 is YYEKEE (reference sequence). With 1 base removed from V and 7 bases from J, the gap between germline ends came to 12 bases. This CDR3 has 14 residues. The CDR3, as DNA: TGTGCCAGCAGCTTGTTCGACCCGGGGAATGAGCAGTTCTTC. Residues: CASSLFDPGNEQFF.

The CDR3 sequence is CSVAVPGGGNQPQHF. CDR3 nucleotides: TGCAGCGTCGCCGTTCCAGGGGGCGGCAATCAGCCCCAGCATTTT. V gene TRBV29-1 combines with J gene TRBJ1-5; 8 bases match TRBD1. This CDR3 has 15 amino acids. CDR1 and CDR2 (germline): SQVTM, ANQGSEA. Trimming took 6 bases from V and 2 from J; bases not matched to a gene: 9.

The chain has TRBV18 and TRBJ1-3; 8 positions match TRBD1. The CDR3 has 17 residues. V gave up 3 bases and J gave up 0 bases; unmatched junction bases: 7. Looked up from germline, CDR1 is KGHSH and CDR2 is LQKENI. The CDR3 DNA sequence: TGTGCCAGCTCACCTAATCGACAGGGGACCTCTGGAAACACCATATATTTT. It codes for CASSPNRQGTSGNTIYF.

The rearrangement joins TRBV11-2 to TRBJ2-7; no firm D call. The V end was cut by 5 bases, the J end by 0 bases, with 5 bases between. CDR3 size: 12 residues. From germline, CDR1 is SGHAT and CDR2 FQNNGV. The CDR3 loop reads CASSPPSYEQYF. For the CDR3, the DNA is TGTGCCAGCAGCCCCCCCTCCTACGAGCAGTACTTC.

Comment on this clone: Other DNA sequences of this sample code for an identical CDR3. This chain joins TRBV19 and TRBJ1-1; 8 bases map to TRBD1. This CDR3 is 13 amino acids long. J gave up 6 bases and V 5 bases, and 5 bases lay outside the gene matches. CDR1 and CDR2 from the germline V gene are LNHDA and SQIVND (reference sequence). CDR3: CASSPGQGSEAFF. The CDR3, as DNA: TGTGCCAGTAGTCCCGGACAGGGATCTGAAGCTTTCTTT.

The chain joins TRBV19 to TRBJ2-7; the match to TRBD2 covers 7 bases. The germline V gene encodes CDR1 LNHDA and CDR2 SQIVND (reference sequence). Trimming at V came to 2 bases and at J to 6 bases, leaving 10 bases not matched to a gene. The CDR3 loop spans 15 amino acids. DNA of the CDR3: TGTGCCAGTAGTATAAGACCCCTCTCGGGGGGCGAGCAGTACTTC. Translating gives CASSIRPLSGGEQYF.

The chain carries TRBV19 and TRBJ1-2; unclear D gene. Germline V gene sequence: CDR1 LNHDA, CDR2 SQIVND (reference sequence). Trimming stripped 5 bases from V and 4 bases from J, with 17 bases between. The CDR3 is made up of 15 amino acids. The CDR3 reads CASSLTVGVTYGYTF. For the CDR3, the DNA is TGTGCCAGTAGTCTAACCGTTGGAGTTACCTATGGCTACACCTTC.

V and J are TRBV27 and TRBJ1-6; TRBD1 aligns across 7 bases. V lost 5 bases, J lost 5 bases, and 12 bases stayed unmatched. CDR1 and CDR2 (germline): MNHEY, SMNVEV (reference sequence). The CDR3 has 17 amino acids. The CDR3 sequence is CASSGGTASYNNSPLHF. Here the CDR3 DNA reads TGTGCCAGCAGTGGCGGGACAGCCTCATATAATAATTCACCCCTCCACTTT.

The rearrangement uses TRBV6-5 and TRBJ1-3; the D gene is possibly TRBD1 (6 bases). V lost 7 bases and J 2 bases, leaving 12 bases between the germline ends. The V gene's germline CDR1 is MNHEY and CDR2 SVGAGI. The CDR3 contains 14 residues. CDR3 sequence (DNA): TGTGCCAGCACTGGCGGGGGCGCTGGAAACACCATATATTTT. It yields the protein CASTGGGAGNTIYF.

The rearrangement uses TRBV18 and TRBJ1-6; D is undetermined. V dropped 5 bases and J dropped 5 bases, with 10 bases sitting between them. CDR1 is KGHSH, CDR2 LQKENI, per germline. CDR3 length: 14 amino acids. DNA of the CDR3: TGTGCCAGCTCAGGGTCCGGTGATAATTCACCCCTCCACTTT. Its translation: CASSGSGDNSPLHF.

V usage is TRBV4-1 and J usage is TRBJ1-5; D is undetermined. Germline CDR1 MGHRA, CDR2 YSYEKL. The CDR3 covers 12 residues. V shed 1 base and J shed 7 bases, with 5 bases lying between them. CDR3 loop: CASSQGGQPQHF. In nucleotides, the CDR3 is TGCGCCAGCAGCCAAGGAGGACAGCCCCAGCATTTT.

CDR3: CASSLGQPPYEQYF. The DNA of the CDR3 is TGCGCCAGCAGCTTGGGACAGCCACCCTACGAGCAGTACTTC. The chain employs TRBV10-1 and TRBJ2-7, with TRBD1 identical over 7 bases. The CDR3 contains 14 residues. Losses at the gene ends were 6 bases for V and 2 bases for J; bases not matched to a gene: 7. Germline V CDR1 and CDR2: WNHNN, SYGVQD (reference sequence).

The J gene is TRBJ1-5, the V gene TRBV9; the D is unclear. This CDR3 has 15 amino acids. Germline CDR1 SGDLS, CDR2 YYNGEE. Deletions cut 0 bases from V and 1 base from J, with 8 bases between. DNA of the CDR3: TGTGCCAGCAGCGTAGCTCCAGACAGCAATCAGCCCCAGCATTTT. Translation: CASSVAPDSNQPQHF.

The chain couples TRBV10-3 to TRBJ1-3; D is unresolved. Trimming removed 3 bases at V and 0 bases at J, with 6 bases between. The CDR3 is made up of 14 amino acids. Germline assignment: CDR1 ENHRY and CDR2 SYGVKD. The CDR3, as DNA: TGTGCCATCAGTGACTCTGGCTCTGGAAACACCATATATTTT. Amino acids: CAISDSGSGNTIYF.